The present TCR beta chain was sequenced within a study of blood T cells in healthy people across ages (dated by TCRdb to about 2015). A note on the overall study: Template switching captured roughly one uniquely barcoded TCR beta cDNA molecule per two T cells in model experiments. Donors were grouped into four age groups: young (average approximately 15 years), middle-aged (39), aged (around 66) and long-lived (about 82). To avoid experimental bias, donors of different ages were randomly spread across the sequencing lanes. The study analyzed two additional independent replicas of 1 million unique cDNA reads from the same blood draw for two donors, one aged 18 to 30 and one aged 80 or older. Using deep sequencing normalized with unique cDNA molecular identifiers, the study measured how TCR beta repertoire diversity changes with age. General conclusions and limits of the study: Compared with the aged group, the long-lived group had more naive CD4+ T cells, fewer expanded clones and increased TCR diversity, suggesting age selection. Estimates of total diversity from one million sequenced T cells were regarded as lower bounds and underestimates. Donor CMV infection status was unknown, potentially confounding age-related changes in expanded clonotypes. As age increased, observed TCR beta diversity per million T cells dropped in a roughly linear way, and a significant reduction was already evident by age 40. Since profiling was done on bulk unsorted PBMCs, naive and antigen-experienced compartments could not be conclusively compared. There was a strong correlation between observed TCR beta diversity and the percentage of naive T cells measured by flow cytometry.

The library was prepared using 5' RACE. Sequencing relied on an Illumina HiSeq 2500. A second 7 to 11 cycle PCR used a sample-barcoded 5' primer and a J-beta primer mix. Each TCR beta cDNA molecule received a unique molecular identifier from a template-switch 5' adaptor carrying 12 random nucleotides. Each sample yielded at least 2.5 million CDR3-containing paired-end reads. The Mint cDNA synthesis kit, primed by a TRBC-specific oligonucleotide, was used to synthesize first-strand cDNA from all RNA. Following uracil-DNA glycosylase treatment, all cDNA underwent a first 18-cycle PCR with the universal primers M1SS and BC2_uni_R. The original pipeline was this. Normalization of each sample was performed by random selection of 1 million high-quality reads, each carrying a distinct molecular identifier. Reads sharing molecular identifiers were discarded rather than binned into consensus sequences. CDR3 identification, clonotype clustering and error correction used MiTCR with a Q25 quality threshold and the strictest error-elimination algorithm. A nonparametric unseen species model with Euler transformation was used to estimate lower-bound total TCR beta diversity. The public sequencing data were trimmed at Q25 with fastp and processed into clonotypes with MiXCR by TCRdb, which kept only in-frame beta chains. Records with the same CDR3 protein are collapsed into one entry carrying the most frequent genes and DNA. TCRdb's processing, not the authors' own work, is the source of the V and J calls. The sample data list hundreds of thousands of distinct CDR3 sequences, and about 61% of these were observed just once. Around a quarter of the sample lies in the top ten.

Donors were roughly 40 systemically healthy Caucasian individuals from Russia aged roughly 6 to 100 years. Ten milliliters of peripheral blood were drawn from each donor into EDTA-treated Vacutainer tubes. PBMCs were isolated by Ficoll-Paque density-gradient centrifugation, with at least 6.5 million obtained per sample. Trizol reagent was used to extract total RNA from the PBMCs, yielding at least 5.5 micrograms per sample. The percentages of naive CD45RAhigh/CD27high T cells were determined by flow cytometry on a PBMC aliquot from every donor. On this clonotype itself: Its antigen is still unknown. No base qualities exist here, and no much larger clone lies one base off it.

The specimen was blood. This sequence was found in a man in his forties in good health.

In nucleotide form, the sequence is TGTGCCAGCAGCCGAGGCGTCTCCTTTAGCACAGATACGCAGTATTTT. The resulting protein is CASSRGVSFSTDTQYF. The V gene is TRBV6-4 and the J gene is TRBJ2-3, with the D gene not clear enough to name. The germline V gene encodes CDR1 MRHNA and CDR2 SNTAGT. V is cut by 6 bases and J by 0 bases, and the space between the germline ends is 16 bases. Including the terminal cysteine and phenylalanine, the CDR3 comprises 16 residues. Only the CDR3 part of the read is kept: 48 bases, read in frame from the first base.